This T cell receptor (beta chain) was documented in a study of blood T cells in healthy people across ages. A second PCR of roughly 6 to 12 cycles used a sample-barcoded 5' primer and a J-beta primer mix. TCRdb called the 5' RACE reads again in MiXCR, with one record for every CDR3 protein. This sample has 650,000 to 800,000 distinct CDR3 sequences, with 40% to 50% found just once. Germline-derived CDR1 and CDR2 are SGHVS and FQNEAQ. Between the trimmed V and J ends, which lost 8 bases and 3 bases, there was a span of 14 bases. The CDR3 consists of 13 residues. This clonotype was counted a few times. V gene TRBV7-8 combines with J gene TRBJ2-7; no firm D call. The receptor comes from a man in his 60s in good health. Sequencing input: blood. The CDR3 nucleotides are TGTGCCAGCCTGGGGATTTTGGACTACGAGCAGTACTTC. Amino acids: CASLGILDYEQYF.